This T cell receptor beta chain was recorded in a study of control samples from healthy donors and cancer patients. Only in-frame clones appear in the TCRdb table, and some are missing; sequencing was by immunoSEQ multiplex PCR. Of roughly 130,000 clones in the sample, 88% were seen once. CDR1 is PRHDT, CDR2 FYEKMQ, per germline (reference sequence). Trimming removed 2 bases at V and 5 bases at J, with 3 bases between. The CDR3 is made up of 11 amino acids. V usage is TRBV13 and J usage is TRBJ1-1; D gene unclear. Sequencing used blood. This sequence originates from a woman in her twenties or thirties in good health. This chain's CDR3 is CASSLFTEAFF. The CDR3 DNA is TGTGCCAGCAGCTTATTTACTGAAGCTTTCTTT.